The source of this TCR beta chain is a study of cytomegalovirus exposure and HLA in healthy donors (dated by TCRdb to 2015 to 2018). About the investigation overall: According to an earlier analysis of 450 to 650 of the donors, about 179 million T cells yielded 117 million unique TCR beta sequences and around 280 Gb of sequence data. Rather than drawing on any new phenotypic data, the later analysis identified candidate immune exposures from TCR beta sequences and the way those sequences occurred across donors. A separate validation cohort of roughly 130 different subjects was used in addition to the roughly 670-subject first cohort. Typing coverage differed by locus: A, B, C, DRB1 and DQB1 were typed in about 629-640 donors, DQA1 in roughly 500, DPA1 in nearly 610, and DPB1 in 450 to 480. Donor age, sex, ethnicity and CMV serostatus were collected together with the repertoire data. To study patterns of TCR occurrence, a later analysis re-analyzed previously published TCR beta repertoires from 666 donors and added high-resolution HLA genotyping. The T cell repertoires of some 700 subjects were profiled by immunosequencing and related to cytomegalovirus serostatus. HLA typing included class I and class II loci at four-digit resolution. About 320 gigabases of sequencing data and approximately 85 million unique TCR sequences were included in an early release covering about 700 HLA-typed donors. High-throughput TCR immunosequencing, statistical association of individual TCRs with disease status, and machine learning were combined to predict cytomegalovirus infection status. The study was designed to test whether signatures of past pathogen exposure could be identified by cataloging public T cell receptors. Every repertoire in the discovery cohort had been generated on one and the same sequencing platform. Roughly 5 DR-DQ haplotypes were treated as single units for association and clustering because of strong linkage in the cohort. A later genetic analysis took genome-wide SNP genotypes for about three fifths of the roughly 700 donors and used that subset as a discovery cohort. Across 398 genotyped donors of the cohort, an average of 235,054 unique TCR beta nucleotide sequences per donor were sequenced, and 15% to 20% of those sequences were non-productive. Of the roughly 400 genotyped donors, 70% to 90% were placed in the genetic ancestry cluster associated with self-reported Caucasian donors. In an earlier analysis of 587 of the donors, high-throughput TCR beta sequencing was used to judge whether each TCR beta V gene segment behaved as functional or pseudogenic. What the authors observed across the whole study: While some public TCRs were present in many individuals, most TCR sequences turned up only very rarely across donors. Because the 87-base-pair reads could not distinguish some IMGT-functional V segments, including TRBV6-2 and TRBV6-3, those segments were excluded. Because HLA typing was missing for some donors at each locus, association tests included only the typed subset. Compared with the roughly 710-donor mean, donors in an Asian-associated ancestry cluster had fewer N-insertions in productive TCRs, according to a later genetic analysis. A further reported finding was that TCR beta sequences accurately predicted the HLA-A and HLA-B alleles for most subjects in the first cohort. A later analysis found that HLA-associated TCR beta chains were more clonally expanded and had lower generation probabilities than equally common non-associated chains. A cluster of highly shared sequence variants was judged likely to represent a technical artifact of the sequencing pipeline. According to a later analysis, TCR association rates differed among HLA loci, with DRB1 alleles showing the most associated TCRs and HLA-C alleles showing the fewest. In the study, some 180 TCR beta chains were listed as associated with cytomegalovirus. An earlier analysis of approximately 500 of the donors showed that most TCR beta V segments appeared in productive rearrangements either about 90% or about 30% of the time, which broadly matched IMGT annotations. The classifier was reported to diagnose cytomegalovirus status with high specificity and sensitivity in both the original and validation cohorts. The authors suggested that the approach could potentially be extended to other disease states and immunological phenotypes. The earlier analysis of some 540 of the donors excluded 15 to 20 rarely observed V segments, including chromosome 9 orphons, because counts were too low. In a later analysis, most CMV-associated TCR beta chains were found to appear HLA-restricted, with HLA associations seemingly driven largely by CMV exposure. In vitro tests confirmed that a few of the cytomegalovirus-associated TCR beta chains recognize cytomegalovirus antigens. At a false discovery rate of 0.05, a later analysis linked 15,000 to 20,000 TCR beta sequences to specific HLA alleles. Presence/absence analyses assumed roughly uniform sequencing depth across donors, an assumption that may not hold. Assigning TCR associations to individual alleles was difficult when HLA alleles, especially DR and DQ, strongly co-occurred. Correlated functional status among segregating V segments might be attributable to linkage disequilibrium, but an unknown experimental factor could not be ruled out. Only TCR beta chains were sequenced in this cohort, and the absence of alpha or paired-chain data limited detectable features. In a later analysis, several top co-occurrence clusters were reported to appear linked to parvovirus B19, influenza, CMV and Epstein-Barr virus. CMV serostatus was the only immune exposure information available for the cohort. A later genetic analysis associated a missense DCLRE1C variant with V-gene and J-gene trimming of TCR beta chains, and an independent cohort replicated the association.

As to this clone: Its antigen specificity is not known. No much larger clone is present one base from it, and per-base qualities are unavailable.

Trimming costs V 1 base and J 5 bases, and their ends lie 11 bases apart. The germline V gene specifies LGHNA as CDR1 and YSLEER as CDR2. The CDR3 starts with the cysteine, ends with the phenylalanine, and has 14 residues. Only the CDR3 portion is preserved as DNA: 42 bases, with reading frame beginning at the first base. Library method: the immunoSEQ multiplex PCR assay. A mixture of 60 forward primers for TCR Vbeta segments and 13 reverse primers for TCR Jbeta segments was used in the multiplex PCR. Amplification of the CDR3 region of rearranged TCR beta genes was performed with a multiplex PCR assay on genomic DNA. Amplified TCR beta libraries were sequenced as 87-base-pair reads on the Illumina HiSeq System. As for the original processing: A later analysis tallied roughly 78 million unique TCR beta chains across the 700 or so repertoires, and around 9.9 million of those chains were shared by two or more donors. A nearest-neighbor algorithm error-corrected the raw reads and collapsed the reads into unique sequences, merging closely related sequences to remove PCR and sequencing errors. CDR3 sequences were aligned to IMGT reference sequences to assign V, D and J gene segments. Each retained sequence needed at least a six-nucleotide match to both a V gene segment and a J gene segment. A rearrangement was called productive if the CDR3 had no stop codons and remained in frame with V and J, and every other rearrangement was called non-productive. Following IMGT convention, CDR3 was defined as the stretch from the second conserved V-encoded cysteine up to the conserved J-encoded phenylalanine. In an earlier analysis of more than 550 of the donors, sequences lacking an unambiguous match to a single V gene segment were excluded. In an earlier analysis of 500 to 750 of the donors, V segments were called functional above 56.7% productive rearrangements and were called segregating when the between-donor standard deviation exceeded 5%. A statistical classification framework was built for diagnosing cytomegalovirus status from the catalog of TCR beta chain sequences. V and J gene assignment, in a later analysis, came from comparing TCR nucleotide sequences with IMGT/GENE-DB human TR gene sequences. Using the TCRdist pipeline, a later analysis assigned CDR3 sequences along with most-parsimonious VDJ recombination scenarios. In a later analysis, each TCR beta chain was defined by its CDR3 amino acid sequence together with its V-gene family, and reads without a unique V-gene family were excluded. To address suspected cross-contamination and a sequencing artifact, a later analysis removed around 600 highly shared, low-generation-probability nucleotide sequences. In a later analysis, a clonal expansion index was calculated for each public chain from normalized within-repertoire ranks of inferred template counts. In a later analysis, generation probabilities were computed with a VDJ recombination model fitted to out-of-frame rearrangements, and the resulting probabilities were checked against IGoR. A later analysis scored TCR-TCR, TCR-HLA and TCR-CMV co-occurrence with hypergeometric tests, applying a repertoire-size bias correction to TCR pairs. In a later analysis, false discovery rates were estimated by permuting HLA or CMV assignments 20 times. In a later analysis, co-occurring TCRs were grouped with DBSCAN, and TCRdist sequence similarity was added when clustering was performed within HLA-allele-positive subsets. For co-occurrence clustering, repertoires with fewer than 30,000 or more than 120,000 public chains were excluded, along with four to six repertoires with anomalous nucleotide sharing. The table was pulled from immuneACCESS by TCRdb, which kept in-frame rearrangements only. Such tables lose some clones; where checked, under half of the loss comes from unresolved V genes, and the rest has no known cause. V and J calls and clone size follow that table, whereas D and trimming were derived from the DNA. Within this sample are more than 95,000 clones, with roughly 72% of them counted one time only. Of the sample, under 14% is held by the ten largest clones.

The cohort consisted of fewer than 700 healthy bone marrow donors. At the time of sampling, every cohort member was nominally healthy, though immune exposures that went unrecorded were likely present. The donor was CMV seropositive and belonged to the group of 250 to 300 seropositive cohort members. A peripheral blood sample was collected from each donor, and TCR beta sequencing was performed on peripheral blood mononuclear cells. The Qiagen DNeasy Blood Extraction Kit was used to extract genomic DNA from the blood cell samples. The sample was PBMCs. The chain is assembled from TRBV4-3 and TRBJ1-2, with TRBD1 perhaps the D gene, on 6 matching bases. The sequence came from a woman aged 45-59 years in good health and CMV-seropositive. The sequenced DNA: TGCGCCAGCAGCCAAGTAGGGGGAGGGTATGGCTACACCTTC. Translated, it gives CASSQVGGGYGYTF.